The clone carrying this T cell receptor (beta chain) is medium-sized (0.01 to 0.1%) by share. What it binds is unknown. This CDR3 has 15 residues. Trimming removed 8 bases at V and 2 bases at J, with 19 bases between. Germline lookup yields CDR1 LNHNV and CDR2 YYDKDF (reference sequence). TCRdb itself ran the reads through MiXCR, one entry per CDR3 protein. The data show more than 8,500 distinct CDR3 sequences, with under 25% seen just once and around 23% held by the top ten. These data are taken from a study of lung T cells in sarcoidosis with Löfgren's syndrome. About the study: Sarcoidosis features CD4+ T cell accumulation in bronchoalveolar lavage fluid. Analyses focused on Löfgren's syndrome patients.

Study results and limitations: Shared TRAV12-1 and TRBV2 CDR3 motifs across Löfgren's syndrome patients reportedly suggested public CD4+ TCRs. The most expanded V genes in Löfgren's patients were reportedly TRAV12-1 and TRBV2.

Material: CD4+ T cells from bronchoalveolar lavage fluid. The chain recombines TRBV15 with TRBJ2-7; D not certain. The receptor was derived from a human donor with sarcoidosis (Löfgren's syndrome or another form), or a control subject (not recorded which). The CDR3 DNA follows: TGTGCCACCGGTAGTGCCGTCGCTGGGGCCTACGAGCAGTACTTC. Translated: CATGSAVAGAYEQYF. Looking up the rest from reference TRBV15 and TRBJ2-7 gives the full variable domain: DAMVIQNPRYQVTQFGKPVTLSCSQTLNHNVMYWYQQKSSQAPKLLFHYYDKDFNNEADTPDNFQSRRPNTSFCFLDIRSPGLGDTAMYLCATGSAVAGAYEQYFGPGTRLTVT.